Below are 8 T cell receptor beta chains sequenced from a single sample in a study of cytomegalovirus exposure and HLA in healthy donors. The assay was immunoSEQ multiplex PCR, and TCRdb's table has in-frame clones only and misses some. The data show 200,000 to 250,000 clones, with 80% to 85% seen just once and over 12% held by the top ten. Sequencing was performed on PBMCs. The receptor set was obtained from a woman in her thirties in good health and CMV-seropositive.

The genes are TRBV28 and TRBJ1-5, with a weak D call TRBD1 (5 bases). V was clipped by 6 bases and J by 5 bases, with 8 bases between them. Germline V lookup: CDR1 MDHEN, CDR2 SYDVKM. The CDR3 has 12 amino acids. The CDR3 DNA is TGTGCCAGCAGCAGGGATTATCAGCCCCAGCATTTT. Translated, it gives CASSRDYQPQHF.

The chain carries TRBV27 and TRBJ2-5, with D perhaps matching TRBD1 or TRBD2 (5 bases each). Trimming shortened V by 3 bases and J by 5 bases, and 13 bases separated the two germline ends. CDR1 is MNHEY and CDR2 is SMNVEV in the germline V gene (reference sequence). The CDR3 is made up of 14 amino acids. CDR3 sequence reads: CASSFMGVRETQYF. CDR3 coding DNA: TGTGCCAGCAGTTTTATGGGGGTTCGGGAGACCCAGTACTTC.

The V gene is TRBV6-4, the J gene TRBJ2-3; TRBD2 agrees at 9 bases. The CDR3 has 17 residues. Germline assignment: CDR1 MRHNA and CDR2 SNTAGT. J was trimmed by 1 base and V by 2 bases; bases with no gene match: 7. The CDR3 is CASSDAGGSGGTDTQYF. In DNA, the CDR3 is TGTGCCAGCAGTGACGCGGGAGGGTCCGGTGGCACAGATACGCAGTATTTT.

The CDR3 nucleotides are TGTGCCAGCAGTGATGTTTACGAGCAGTACTTC. Translation gives CASSDVYEQYF. The chain combines TRBV6-1 with TRBJ2-7; D uncertain. The CDR3 is 11 amino acids. With 3 bases removed from V and 4 bases from J, the gap between germline ends came to 4 bases. CDR1 is MNHNS and CDR2 is SASEGT in the germline V gene.

The J gene is TRBJ2-6, the V gene TRBV11-2; D is undetermined. The CDR3 spans 15 residues. The V end was cut by 3 bases, the J end by 2 bases, with 8 bases between. Germline CDR1 reads SGHAT; CDR2 reads FQNNGV. This CDR3 reads CASSFFSAGANVLTF. The CDR3 nucleotides are TGTGCCAGCAGCTTTTTCTCGGCTGGGGCCAACGTCCTGACTTTC.

The V and J genes are TRBV29-1 and TRBJ2-7; possibly TRBD1 for D (6 bases). Trimming stripped 4 bases from V and 4 bases from J, with 17 bases between. This CDR3 contains 14 residues. Germline loops: CDR1 SQVTM, CDR2 ANQGSEA. The chain's CDR3 is CSVGPQGVPYEQYF. For the CDR3, the DNA is TGCAGCGTTGGCCCACAGGGAGTCCCGTACGAGCAGTACTTC.

Only a few counts were recorded for this clone. The rearrangement links TRBV30 to TRBJ1-3, with D possibly being TRBD1 (6 bases). The V and J ends lost 0 bases and 0 bases respectively, with 12 bases between them. The germline CDR1 and CDR2 sequences are GTSNPN and SVGIG (reference sequence). The CDR3 runs to 16 residues. CDR3 in amino acids: CAWSVKGVHSGNTIYF. In DNA form, the CDR3 reads TGTGCCTGGAGTGTAAAGGGGGTACACTCTGGAAACACCATATATTTT. Full variable domain (remainder filled in from reference TRBV30 and TRBJ1-3): SQTIHQWPATLVQPVGSPLSLECTVEGTSNPNLYWYRQAAGRGLQLLFYSVGIGQISSEVPQNLSASRPQDRQFILSSKKLLLSDSGFYLCAWSVKGVHSGNTIYFGEGSWLTVV.

This chain links TRBV7-9 with TRBJ1-2; D is perhaps TRBD1 (5 bases). Germline assignment: CDR1 SEHNR and CDR2 FQNEAQ (reference sequence). V was trimmed by 5 bases and J by 3 bases, leaving 13 bases between them. The CDR3 runs to 14 residues. CDR3 coding DNA: TGTGCCAGCAGCCCCGGGGGACGGCACTATGGCTACACCTTC. The encoded protein is CASSPGGRHYGYTF.